This T cell receptor beta chain was obtained from a study of cytomegalovirus exposure and HLA in healthy donors (dated by TCRdb to about 2017). Background for the entire study: According to an earlier analysis of 450 to 650 of the donors, roughly 180 million T cells yielded 90 million to 140 million unique TCR beta sequences and about 300 Gb of sequence data. An earlier analysis of 450 to 750 of the donors used high-throughput TCR beta sequencing to judge whether each TCR beta V gene segment behaved as functional or pseudogenic. All discovery cohort repertoires had been generated using a single sequencing platform. Class I and class II HLA loci were covered by the typing at four-digit resolution. In addition to the first cohort of roughly 670 subjects, a separate validation cohort of 130 or so different subjects was used. Alongside the repertoire data, information on donor age, sex, ethnicity and CMV serostatus was compiled. The T cell repertoires of roughly 660 subjects were profiled by immunosequencing and related to cytomegalovirus serostatus. An early release covering 550 to 650 HLA-typed donors comprised about 310 gigabases of sequencing data and around 85 million unique TCR sequences. Among some 410 genotyped donors of the cohort, an average of roughly 240,000 unique TCR beta nucleotide sequences were sequenced per donor, around 18% of them non-productive. High-throughput TCR immunosequencing, statistical association of individual TCRs with disease status, and machine learning were combined to predict cytomegalovirus infection status. Typing coverage differed by locus: A, B, C, DRB1 and DQB1 were typed in roughly 629-630 donors, DQA1 in 500 to 550, DPA1 in 600 to 610, and DPB1 in approximately 450. The genetic ancestry cluster associated with self-reported Caucasian donors included 81% of the roughly 410 genotyped donors. To study patterns of TCR occurrence, a later analysis re-analyzed previously published TCR beta repertoires from around 670 donors and added high-resolution HLA genotyping. The study aimed to test whether signatures of past pathogen exposure could be identified by cataloging public T cell receptors. About five DR-DQ haplotypes were treated as single units for association and clustering because of strong linkage in the cohort. In the later analysis, no new phenotypic data were used to find candidate immune exposures; instead, reliance was placed on TCR beta sequences and their occurrence across donors. A later genetic analysis took genome-wide SNP genotypes for about 65% of the roughly 670 donors and used that subset as a discovery cohort.

The library was produced with the immunoSEQ multiplex PCR assay. For the multiplex PCR, a mixture combining 60 forward primers for TCR Vbeta segments and 13 reverse primers for TCR Jbeta segments was used. The CDR3 region of rearranged TCR beta genes was amplified from genomic DNA by a multiplex PCR assay. Amplified TCR beta libraries were sequenced as 87-base-pair reads on the Illumina HiSeq System. Processing in the source paper ran as follows. A later analysis tallied 75 million to 95 million unique TCR beta chains across the 666 repertoires, and about 10 million of those chains were shared by two or more donors. Raw reads were error-corrected and collapsed into unique sequences by a nearest-neighbor algorithm in which closely related sequences were merged to remove PCR and sequencing errors. To assign V, D and J gene segments, CDR3 sequences were aligned to IMGT reference sequences. For a sequence to be retained, a match of at least six nucleotides was required to both a V gene segment and a J gene segment. A rearrangement counted as productive if the CDR3 had no stop codons and remained in frame with V and J, and every other rearrangement counted as non-productive. CDR3 was defined according to IMGT convention as the region running from the second conserved V-encoded cysteine to the conserved J-encoded phenylalanine. The earlier analysis of some 580 of the donors excluded any sequence lacking an unambiguous match to a single V gene segment. In an earlier analysis of around 600 of the donors, V segments were called functional above 56.7% productive rearrangements and were called segregating when the between-donor standard deviation exceeded 5%. To diagnose cytomegalovirus status from the catalog of TCR beta chain sequences, a statistical classification framework was built. A later analysis assigned V and J genes by comparing TCR nucleotide sequences with IMGT/GENE-DB human TR gene sequences. The TCRdist pipeline was used in a later analysis to assign CDR3 sequences and most-parsimonious VDJ recombination scenarios. In a later analysis, every TCR beta chain was defined by the combination of its CDR3 amino acid sequence and its V-gene family, and reads without a unique V-gene family were dropped. To address suspected cross-contamination and a sequencing artifact, a later analysis removed some 620 highly shared, low-generation-probability nucleotide sequences. In a later analysis, a clonal expansion index was calculated for each public chain from normalized within-repertoire ranks of inferred template counts. In a later analysis, generation probabilities were computed using a VDJ recombination model fitted to out-of-frame rearrangements, and the results were checked against IGoR. In a later analysis, TCR-TCR, TCR-HLA and TCR-CMV co-occurrence was scored with hypergeometric tests, and a repertoire-size bias correction was applied to TCR pairs. To estimate false discovery rates, a later analysis permuted the HLA or CMV assignments 20 times. In a later analysis, co-occurring TCRs were grouped with DBSCAN, and TCRdist sequence similarity was added when clustering was performed within HLA-allele-positive subsets. Repertoires with fewer than 30,000 or more than 120,000 public chains were left out of co-occurrence clustering, as were about 5 repertoires with anomalous nucleotide sharing. Not all clones reach the TCRdb copy of this immuneACCESS table, which keeps in-frame sequences only. Checked studies attribute under half of the gap to unresolved V genes and leave the rest unexplained. V, J and clone size are those of that table, while D and trimming were read from the DNA. This sample lists roughly 69,000 clones; 75% to 80% were detected once. Around 3.3% of the sample is held by the ten biggest clonotypes.

A distance of 19 bases separates the germline ends of V and J, which lose 3 bases and 11 bases respectively. The germline V gene yields MNHNS for CDR1 and SASEGT for CDR2. Reading from cysteine to phenylalanine, the CDR3 counts 14 amino acids. CDR3 DNA only is kept here, 42 bases in frame from base 1. The paper's findings and limits, for the study overall: Over 15 rarely observed V segments, including chromosome 9 orphons, were excluded from the earlier analysis of several hundred of the donors because counts were too low. Across donors, most TCR sequences were observed very rarely, whereas some public TCRs were present in many individuals. In vitro tests confirmed that a few of the cytomegalovirus-associated TCR beta chains recognize cytomegalovirus antigens. When HLA alleles, especially DR and DQ, strongly co-occurred, attributing TCR associations to individual alleles was difficult. At a false discovery rate of 0.05, a later analysis linked 16,951 TCR beta sequences to specific HLA alleles. A later genetic analysis reported fewer N-insertions in productive TCRs among donors in an Asian-associated ancestry cluster than the approximately 670-donor mean. Sequencing depth was assumed to be roughly uniform across donors in the presence/absence analyses, though that assumption may not hold. An earlier analysis of approximately 590 of the donors showed that most TCR beta V segments appeared in productive rearrangements either about 87% or about 30% of the time, which broadly matched IMGT annotations. A later analysis found that HLA-associated TCR beta chains were more clonally expanded and had lower generation probabilities than equally common non-associated chains. Correlated functional status among segregating V segments might be attributable to linkage disequilibrium, but an unknown experimental factor could not be ruled out. The authors suggested that the approach could potentially be generalized to other disease states and immunological phenotypes. Because HLA typing was unavailable for some donors at each locus, only the typed subset was used in association tests. In a later analysis, TCR association rates were found to vary across HLA loci, with the most associated TCRs seen for DRB1 alleles and the fewest for HLA-C alleles. The only immune exposure information available for the cohort was CMV serostatus. Cytomegalovirus status was reported to be diagnosed by the classifier with high specificity and sensitivity in both the original and validation cohorts. The 87-base-pair reads could not distinguish some IMGT-functional V segments, including TRBV6-2 and TRBV6-3, so those segments were excluded. A later analysis reported that several top co-occurrence clusters appeared linked to parvovirus B19, influenza, CMV and Epstein-Barr virus. In a later genetic analysis, a missense DCLRE1C variant was associated with V-gene and J-gene trimming of TCR beta chains, and the association was replicated in an independent cohort. A further reported finding was that TCR beta sequences accurately predicted the HLA-A and HLA-B alleles for most subjects in the first cohort. A cluster of highly shared sequence variants was judged likely to represent a technical artifact of the sequencing pipeline. This cohort had only TCR beta chains sequenced, and the lack of alpha or paired-chain data limited which features could be detected. Most CMV-associated TCR beta chains appeared to be HLA-restricted in a later analysis, and the HLA associations seemed to be driven largely by CMV exposure. The study listed 164 TCR beta chains as associated with cytomegalovirus.

The cohort comprised 550 to 700 healthy bone marrow donors. At the time of sampling, all cohort members were nominally healthy, though unrecorded immune exposures were likely present. The donor was CMV seronegative and belonged to the group of over 300 seronegative cohort members. A peripheral blood sample was collected from each donor, and TCR beta sequencing was performed on peripheral blood mononuclear cells. The Qiagen DNeasy Blood Extraction Kit was used to extract genomic DNA from the blood cell samples. Remarks on this clone: Its antigen is unknown. Within one base of it there is no much larger clone, and no base qualities were kept.

Input material: PBMCs. The chain employs TRBV6-1 and TRBJ1-2; the D gene is unclear. The sequence derives from a man aged 18 to 30 in good health and CMV-seronegative. Here the CDR3 is given as CASSDGPGLRVYTF. The DNA is TGTGCCAGCAGTGATGGGCCAGGACTTCGGGTTTACACCTTC.